The source of this TCR beta chain is a study of human versus mouse CDR3 diversity and MHC coevolution. Background on the study: The immunoSEQ assay reportedly detects one in 200,000 T cells.

Naive CD4 T cells were sorted as CD45RO-negative, CD62L-positive. Sequenced by immunoSEQ multiplex PCR; TCRdb stores in-frame clones only, minus some. The table shows tens of thousands of clones, with approximately 94% occurring only once. Study findings and constraints: Humans had the largest estimated TCR beta repertoire, 1.5 million or so clonotypes. Most of the three human donors had the lowest clonal inequality.

CDR1 and CDR2 from the germline V gene are SGHRS and YFSETQ. The CDR3 totals 14 residues. On this clone: The antigen remains undetermined.

The clonotype was recovered from a person aged 55 to 70 in good health. The V call is TRBV5-1, the J call TRBJ2-5, with a weak D call TRBD2 (5 bases). The DNA end favors TRBJ2-7, so the J call may be wrong. Sequencing used naive CD4+ T cells from blood. Documented subset: CD45RO-negative CD62L-positive naive CD4 T cells. Here the CDR3 DNA reads TGCGCCAGCAGCGTTCAAGGGAGCTCCTACGAGCAGTACTTC. Encoded protein: CASSVQGSSYEQYF.